This T cell receptor (beta chain) emerged from a study of a mutant IDH1 vaccine in newly diagnosed glioma. Described time point: week 47, end of study. The content of each vaccine dose was 300 ug of mutant IDH1 20-mer peptide, and topical imiquimod accompanied it. Study-level points and caveats: Evidence of vaccine-induced immune responses was documented in around 93% of patients. Pseudoprogression seemingly bore no relation to changes in top peripheral T cell clonotypes.

The assay was immunoSEQ multiplex PCR, and TCRdb's table has in-frame clones only and misses some. The table shows 56,000 or so clones, with over 75% occurring only once. This clone was seen once. Antigen: not known. Germline V gene data show CDR1 as LNHDA and CDR2 as SQIVND (reference sequence). This CDR3 is 15 amino acids long. V lost 1 base, J lost 3 bases, and 13 bases lay in between. Sample: PBMCs, taken from a glioma patient whose treatment included an IDH1 peptide vaccine. The receptor was derived from a woman in her forties with glioma. Some clones in this sample may be carry-over from other donors' samples. This rearrangement joins TRBV19 to TRBJ2-7; tentatively, D is TRBD1 (5 bases). CDR3 protein: CASSIAGSVGYEQYF. CDR3 nucleotides: TGTGCCAGTAGTATAGCAGGGTCTGTGGGCTACGAGCAGTACTTC. The whole variable domain, remainder taken from reference TRBV19 and TRBJ2-7, is DGGITQSPKYLFRKEGQNVTLSCEQNLNHDAMYWYRQDPGQGLRLIYYSQIVNDFQKGDIAEGYSVSREKKESFPLTVTSAQKNPTAFYLCASSIAGSVGYEQYFGPGTRLTVT.